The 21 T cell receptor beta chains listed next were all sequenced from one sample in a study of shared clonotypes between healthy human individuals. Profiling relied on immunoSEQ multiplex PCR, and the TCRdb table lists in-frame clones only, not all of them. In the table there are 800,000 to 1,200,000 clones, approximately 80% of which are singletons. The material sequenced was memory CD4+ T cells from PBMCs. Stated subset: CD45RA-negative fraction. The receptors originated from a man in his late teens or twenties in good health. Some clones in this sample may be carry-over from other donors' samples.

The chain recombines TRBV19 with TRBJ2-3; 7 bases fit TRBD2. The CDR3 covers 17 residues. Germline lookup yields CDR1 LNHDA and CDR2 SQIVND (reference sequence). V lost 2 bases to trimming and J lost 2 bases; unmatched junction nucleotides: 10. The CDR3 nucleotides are TGTGCCAGTAGTATAAGGGGAGGGTCTTACCTCACAGATACGCAGTATTTT. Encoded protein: CASSIRGGSYLTDTQYF. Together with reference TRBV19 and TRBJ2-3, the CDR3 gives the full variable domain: DGGITQSPKYLFRKEGQNVTLSCEQNLNHDAMYWYRQDPGQGLRLIYYSQIVNDFQKGDIAEGYSVSREKKESFPLTVTSAQKNPTAFYLCASSIRGGSYLTDTQYFGPGTRLTVL.

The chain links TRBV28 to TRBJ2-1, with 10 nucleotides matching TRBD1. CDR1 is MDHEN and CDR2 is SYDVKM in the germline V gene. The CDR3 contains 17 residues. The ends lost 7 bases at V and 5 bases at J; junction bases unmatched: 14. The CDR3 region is CASKFILRQGANNEQFF. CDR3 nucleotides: TGTGCCAGCAAGTTTATACTGAGACAGGGGGCCAACAATGAGCAGTTCTTC.

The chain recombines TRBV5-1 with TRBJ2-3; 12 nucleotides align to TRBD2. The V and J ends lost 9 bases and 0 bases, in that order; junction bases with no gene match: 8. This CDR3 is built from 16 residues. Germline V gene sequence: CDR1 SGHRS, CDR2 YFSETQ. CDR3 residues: CATAETSGGSTDTQYF. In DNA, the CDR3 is TGCGCCACCGCTGAGACTAGCGGGGGAAGCACAGATACGCAGTATTTT.

CDR3 in DNA: TGCGCCAGCAGCGACACCGGGACAGGGACTGGGGCCAACGTCCTGACTTTC. Protein: CASSDTGTGTGANVLTF. The rearrangement uses TRBV5-1 and TRBJ2-6, with TRBD1 matching 9 bases. CDR1 and CDR2 from the germline V gene are SGHRS and YFSETQ. This CDR3 has 17 amino acids. The V segment lost 4 bases and the J segment 2 bases; nucleotides outside the gene matches: 7.

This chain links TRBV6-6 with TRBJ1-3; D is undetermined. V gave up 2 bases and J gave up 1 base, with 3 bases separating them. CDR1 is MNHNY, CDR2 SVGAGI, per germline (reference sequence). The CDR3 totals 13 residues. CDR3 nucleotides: TGTGCCAGCAGTTACGCTTCTGGAAACACCATATATTTT. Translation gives CASSYASGNTIYF.

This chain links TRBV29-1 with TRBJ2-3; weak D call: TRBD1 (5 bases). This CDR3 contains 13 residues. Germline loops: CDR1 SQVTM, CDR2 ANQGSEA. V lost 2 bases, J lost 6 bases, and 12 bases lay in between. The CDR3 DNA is TGCAGCGTTGAATTCAGGGCTGGCGATACGCAGTATTTT. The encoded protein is CSVEFRAGDTQYF.

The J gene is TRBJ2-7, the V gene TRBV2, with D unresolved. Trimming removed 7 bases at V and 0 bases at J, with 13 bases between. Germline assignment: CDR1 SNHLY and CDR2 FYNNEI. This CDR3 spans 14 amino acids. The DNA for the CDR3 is TGTGCCAGCATGGTACCCGACCACTCCTACGAGCAGTACTTC. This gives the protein CASMVPDHSYEQYF.

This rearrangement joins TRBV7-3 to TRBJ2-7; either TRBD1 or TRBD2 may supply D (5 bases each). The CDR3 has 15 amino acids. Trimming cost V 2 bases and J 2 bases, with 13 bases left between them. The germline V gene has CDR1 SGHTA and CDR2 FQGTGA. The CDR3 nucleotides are TGTGCCAGCAGCTTAGGGTCAGGGAGTACCTACGAGCAGTACTTC. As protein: CASSLGSGSTYEQYF.

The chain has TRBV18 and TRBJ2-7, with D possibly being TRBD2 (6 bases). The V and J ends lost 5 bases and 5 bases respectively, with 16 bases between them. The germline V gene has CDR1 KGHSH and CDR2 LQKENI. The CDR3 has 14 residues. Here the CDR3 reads CASSGGIGGDEQYF. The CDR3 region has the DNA TGTGCCAGCTCAGGGGGGATCGGAGGGGACGAGCAGTACTTC.

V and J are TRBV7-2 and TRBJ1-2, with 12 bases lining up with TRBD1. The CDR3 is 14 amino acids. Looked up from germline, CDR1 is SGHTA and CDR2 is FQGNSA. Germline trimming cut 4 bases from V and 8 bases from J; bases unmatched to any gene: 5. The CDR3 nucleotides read TGTGCCAGCAGCTGGGACAGGGGGCTTCGGGGCTACACCTTC. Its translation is CASSWDRGLRGYTF. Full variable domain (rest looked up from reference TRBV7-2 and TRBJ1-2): GAGVSQSPSNKVTEKGKDVELRCDPISGHTALYWYRQSLGQGLEFLIYFQGNSAPDKSGLPSDRFSAERTGGSVSTLTIQRTQQEDSAVYLCASSWDRGLRGYTFGSGTRLTVV.

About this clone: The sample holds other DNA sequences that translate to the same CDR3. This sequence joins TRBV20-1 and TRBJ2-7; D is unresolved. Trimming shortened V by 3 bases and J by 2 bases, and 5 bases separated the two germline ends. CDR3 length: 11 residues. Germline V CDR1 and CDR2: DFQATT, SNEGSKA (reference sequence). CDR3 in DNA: TGCAGTGCTAGGCGGACCTACGAGCAGTACTTC. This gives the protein CSARRTYEQYF.

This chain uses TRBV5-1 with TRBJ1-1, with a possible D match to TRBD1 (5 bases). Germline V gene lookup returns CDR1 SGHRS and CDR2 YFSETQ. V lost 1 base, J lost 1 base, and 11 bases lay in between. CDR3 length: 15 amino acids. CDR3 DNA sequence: TGCGCCAGCAGCTTGCTGGGGCCGGGGAACACTGAAGCTTTCTTT. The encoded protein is CASSLLGPGNTEAFF.

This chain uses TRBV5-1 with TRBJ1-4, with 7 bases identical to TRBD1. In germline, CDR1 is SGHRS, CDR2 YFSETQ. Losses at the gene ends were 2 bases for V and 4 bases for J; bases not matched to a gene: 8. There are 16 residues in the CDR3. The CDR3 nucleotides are TGCGCCAGCAGCTTACAGGGGCGAGGGGATAATGAAAAACTGTTTTTT. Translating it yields CASSLQGRGDNEKLFF.

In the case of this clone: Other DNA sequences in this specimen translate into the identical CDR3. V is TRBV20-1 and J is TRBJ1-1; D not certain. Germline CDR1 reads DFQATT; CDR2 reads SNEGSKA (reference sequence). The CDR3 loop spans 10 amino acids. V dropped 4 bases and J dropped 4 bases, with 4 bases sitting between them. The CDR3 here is CSAIRTEAFF. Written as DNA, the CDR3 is TGCAGTGCTATTCGCACTGAAGCTTTCTTT.

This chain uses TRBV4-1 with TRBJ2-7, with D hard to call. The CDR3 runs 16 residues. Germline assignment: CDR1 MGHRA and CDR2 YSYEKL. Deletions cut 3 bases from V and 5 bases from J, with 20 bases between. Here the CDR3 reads CASSHAAGRSLDEQYF. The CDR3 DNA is TGCGCCAGCAGCCATGCGGCAGGCCGTAGCCTGGACGAGCAGTACTTC.

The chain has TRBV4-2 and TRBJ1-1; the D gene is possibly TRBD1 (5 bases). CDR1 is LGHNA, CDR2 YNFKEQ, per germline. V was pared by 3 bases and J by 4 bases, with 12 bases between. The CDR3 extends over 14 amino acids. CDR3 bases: TGTGCCAGCAGCCAGAATCACGGGGGCACTGAAGCTTTCTTT. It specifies CASSQNHGGTEAFF.

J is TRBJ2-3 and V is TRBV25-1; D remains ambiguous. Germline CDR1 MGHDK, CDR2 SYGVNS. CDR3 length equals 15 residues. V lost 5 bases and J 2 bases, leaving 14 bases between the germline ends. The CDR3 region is CASSPRGRDTDTQYF. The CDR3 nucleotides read TGTGCCAGCAGTCCCCGAGGTCGCGACACAGATACGCAGTATTTT.

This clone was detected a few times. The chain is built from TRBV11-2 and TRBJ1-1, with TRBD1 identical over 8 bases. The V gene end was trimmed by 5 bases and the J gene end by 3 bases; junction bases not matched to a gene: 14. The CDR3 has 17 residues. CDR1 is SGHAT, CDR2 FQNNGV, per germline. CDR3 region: CASSPRLGQGYDTEAFF. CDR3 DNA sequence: TGTGCCAGCAGCCCCAGACTAGGACAGGGCTACGACACTGAAGCTTTCTTT. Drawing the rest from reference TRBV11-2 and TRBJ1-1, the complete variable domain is EAGVAQSPRYKIIEKRQSVAFWCNPISGHATLYWYQQILGQGPKLLIQFQNNGVVDDSQLPKDRFSAERLKGVDSTLKIQPAKLEDSAVYLCASSPRLGQGYDTEAFFGQGTRLTVV.

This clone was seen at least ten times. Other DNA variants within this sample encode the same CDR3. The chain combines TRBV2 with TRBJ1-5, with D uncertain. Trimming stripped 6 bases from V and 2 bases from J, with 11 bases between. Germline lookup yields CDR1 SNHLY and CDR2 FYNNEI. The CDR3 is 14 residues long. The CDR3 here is CASSPERGNQPQHF. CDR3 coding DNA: TGTGCCAGCAGCCCCGAGAGGGGCAATCAGCCCCAGCATTTT.

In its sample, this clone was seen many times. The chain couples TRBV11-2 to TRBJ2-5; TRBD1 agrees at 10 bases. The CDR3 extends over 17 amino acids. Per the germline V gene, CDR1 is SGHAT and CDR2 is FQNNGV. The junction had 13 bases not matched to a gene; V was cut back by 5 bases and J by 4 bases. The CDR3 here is CASSRSSGTGVLETQYF. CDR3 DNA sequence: TGTGCCAGCAGCCGATCCTCCGGGACAGGGGTTCTAGAGACCCAGTACTTC.

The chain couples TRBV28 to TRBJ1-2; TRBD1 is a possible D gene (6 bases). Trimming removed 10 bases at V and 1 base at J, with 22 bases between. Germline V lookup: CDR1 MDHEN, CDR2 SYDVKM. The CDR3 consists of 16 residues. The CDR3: CATKTTGPTFNYGYTF. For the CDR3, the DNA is TGTGCCACCAAAACAACAGGGCCAACCTTTAACTATGGCTACACCTTC.